Below, 31 T cell receptor beta chains from the same sample are listed, as sequenced in a study of blood T cell repertoires in COVID-19. Assay used: immunoSEQ multiplex PCR; TCRdb lists only in-frame clones, some missing. The repertoire holds approximately 300,000 clones, with about 89% as singletons. Specimen: peripheral blood. These receptors all stem from a man between 18 and 29 years old who had recovered from COVID-19.

The rearrangement links TRBV5-1 to TRBJ2-7; D not resolved. Deletions cut 0 bases from V and 5 bases from J, with 12 bases between. Germline V gene data show CDR1 as SGHRS and CDR2 as YFSETQ. This CDR3 is 14 amino acids long. The CDR3 nucleotides read TGCGCCAGCAGCTTGGTTGTAGATTCCCACGAGCAGTACTTC. It specifies CASSLVVDSHEQYF. The variable domain in full, completed from reference TRBV5-1 and TRBJ2-7, reads KAGVTQTPRYLIKTRGQQVTLSCSPISGHRSVSWYQQTPGQGLQFLFEYFSETQRNKGNFPGRFSGRQFSNSRSEMNVSTLELGDSALYLCASSLVVDSHEQYFGPGTRLTVT.

The chain joins TRBV5-6 to TRBJ2-7, with TRBD2 identical over 10 bases. Germline V gives CDR1 SGHDT, CDR2 YYEEEE. V shed 4 bases and J 4 bases; nucleotides not matched to a gene: 8. The CDR3 is 15 residues long. Here the CDR3 reads CASSLSGGSGYEQYF. DNA of the CDR3: TGTGCCAGCAGCCTTAGCGGGGGGAGTGGGTACGAGCAGTACTTC.

The table lists this clone with a count of one. The chain employs TRBV9 and TRBJ1-1, with D uncertain. With 3 bases removed from V and 0 bases from J, the gap between germline ends came to 15 bases. Germline CDR1 is SGDLS and CDR2 is YYNGEE. This CDR3 is built from 16 residues. CDR3 in amino acids: CASSADISLMNTEAFF. CDR3 in DNA: TGTGCCAGCAGCGCCGACATCAGCCTCATGAACACTGAAGCTTTCTTT.

The CDR3 here is CASSYSLRGRGQFF. CDR3 nucleotides: TGTGCCAGCAGTTACTCTTTGCGGGGGAGAGGGCAGTTCTTC. The chain carries TRBV6-5 and TRBJ2-1; 7 bases fit TRBD2. The germline V gene encodes CDR1 MNHEY and CDR2 SVGAGI. The CDR3 runs 14 residues. J gave up 12 bases and V 0 bases, and 8 bases lay outside the gene matches.

In its sample, this clone was seen once. V gene TRBV29-1 combines with J gene TRBJ1-2, with unresolved D. The ends were cut back, 4 bases at V and 4 bases at J, with 7 bases in the middle. Germline CDR1 reads SQVTM; CDR2 reads ANQGSEA. This CDR3 is built from 11 residues. Here the CDR3 DNA reads TGCAGCGTTGCTGACTCCTATGGCTACACCTTC. It encodes CSVADSYGYTF. Variable domain in full (rest from reference TRBV29-1 and TRBJ1-2): SAVISQKPSRDICQRGTSLTIQCQVDSQVTMMFWYRQQPGQSLTLIATANQGSEATYESGFVIDKFPISRPNLTFSTLTVSNMSPEDSSIYLCSVADSYGYTFGSGTRLTVV.

CDR3 DNA sequence: TGTGCCAGCTCACAGACCGAGGGTGAGCAGTTCTTC. This translates into CASSQTEGEQFF. V usage is TRBV18 and J usage is TRBJ2-1; D is perhaps TRBD2 (5 bases). V dropped 4 bases and J dropped 9 bases, with 10 bases sitting between them. This CDR3 comprises 12 residues. Germline CDR1 is KGHSH and CDR2 is LQKENI.

This chain joins TRBV14 and TRBJ2-7; 9 bases are a match to TRBD2. This CDR3 spans 18 amino acids. The V gene's germline CDR1 is SGHDN and CDR2 FVKESK. Trimming cost V 4 bases and J 0 bases; bases outside gene matches: 13. The CDR3 bases are TGTGCCAGCAGCCTCCACGGTGCTAGCGGGAATACCTCCTACGAGCAGTACTTC. It is translated as CASSLHGASGNTSYEQYF.

This clone was found once. The rearrangement links TRBV10-3 to TRBJ1-2; 9 nucleotides align to TRBD1. V lost 3 bases, J lost 8 bases, and 10 bases stayed unmatched. CDR3 length equals 15 residues. CDR1 is ENHRY and CDR2 is SYGVKD in the germline V gene. DNA for the CDR3: TGTGCCATCAGTGACGCCGGGACAGGGTCGTTCGGCTACACCTTC. This gives the protein CAISDAGTGSFGYTF.

The genes are TRBV19 and TRBJ1-4; possible D gene TRBD1, 6 bases. Trimming shortened V by 5 bases and J by 1 base, and 11 bases separated the two germline ends. Per the germline V gene, CDR1 is LNHDA and CDR2 is SQIVND (reference sequence). The length of the CDR3 is 15 residues. CDR3 in DNA: TGTGCCAGTAGTCCGGTACAGGGAACTAATGAAAAACTGTTTTTT. Protein product: CASSPVQGTNEKLFF.

The genes are TRBV11-2 and TRBJ1-1; tentatively, D is TRBD1 (6 bases). Germline V gene sequence: CDR1 SGHAT, CDR2 FQNNGV. V was clipped by 1 base and J by 4 bases, with 10 bases between them. The CDR3 is made up of 14 amino acids. The CDR3 is CASSLAGVGTEAFF. In DNA, the CDR3 is TGTGCCAGCAGCTTAGCAGGGGTTGGCACTGAAGCTTTCTTT.

The chain recombines TRBV27 with TRBJ2-1; possible D gene TRBD2, 5 bases. The CDR3 consists of 13 residues. The germline gives CDR1 MNHEY, CDR2 SMNVEV (reference sequence). Trimming shortened V by 7 bases and J by 5 bases, and 12 bases separated the two germline ends. The DNA for the CDR3 is TGTGCCAGCATACCGACGGGAAACAATGAGCAGTTCTTC. Translating it yields CASIPTGNNEQFF.

The genes are TRBV7-9 and TRBJ2-7, with 11 bases matching TRBD2. From germline, CDR1 is SEHNR and CDR2 FQNEAQ (reference sequence). This CDR3 has 16 residues. V was clipped by 4 bases and J by 4 bases; unmatched bases: 9. Here the CDR3 reads CASSSATSGAFYEQYF. The CDR3 nucleotides read TGTGCCAGCAGCTCGGCGACTAGCGGGGCCTTTTACGAGCAGTACTTC.

The chain combines TRBV7-3 with TRBJ2-1; 7 positions match TRBD2. J was trimmed by 5 bases and V by 4 bases; bases with no gene match: 2. This CDR3 region has 13 residues. CDR1 is SGHTA, CDR2 FQGTGA, per germline. The CDR3 here is CASSSTSNNEQFF. The CDR3 DNA reads as TGTGCCAGCAGCTCGACTAGCAACAATGAGCAGTTCTTC.

This chain joins TRBV6-5 and TRBJ1-1; 8 nucleotides align to TRBD1. Germline values: CDR1 MNHEY, CDR2 SVGAGI. The junction had 3 bases not matched to a gene; V was cut back by 6 bases and J by 3 bases. CDR3 length: 13 amino acids. The CDR3 nucleotides are TGTGCCAGCAGAAAACAGGGGGACACTGAAGCTTTCTTT. Protein: CASRKQGDTEAFF.

CDR3 DNA: TGTGCCAGCAGCCCGCGTCCGGGACAAGACTACGAGCAGTACTTC. This gives the protein CASSPRPGQDYEQYF. The genes are TRBV7-2 and TRBJ2-7; a possible D gene is TRBD1 (6 bases). The CDR3 extends over 15 amino acids. Germline-derived CDR1 and CDR2 are SGHTA and FQGNSA. The germline V and J ends were trimmed by 5 bases and 3 bases, with 17 bases remaining between them.

This chain uses TRBV5-1 with TRBJ2-3, with TRBD2 as a possible D gene (5 bases). Germline CDR1 is SGHRS and CDR2 is YFSETQ. The CDR3 has 15 residues. The V end lost 1 base, the J end lost 7 bases, and 16 bases lay between the germline ends. The CDR3 coding sequence is TGCGCCAGCAGCTTGAGGTCGGGGATAGAAAATACGCAGTATTTT. Amino acid sequence: CASSLRSGIENTQYF.

This clone was seen only once. The chain has TRBV5-4 and TRBJ2-1, with TRBD2 matching 8 bases. Germline V gene data show CDR1 as SGHNT and CDR2 as YYREEE (reference sequence). CDR3 length: 15 amino acids. Unmatched junction bases numbered 7, after V lost 4 bases and J lost 4 bases. The CDR3 region is CASSPGGGLYNEQFF. The CDR3 DNA follows: TGTGCCAGCAGCCCCGGGGGGGGCCTTTACAATGAGCAGTTCTTC.

The chain carries TRBV6-5 and TRBJ1-2; TRBD1 matches 9 bases. The CDR3 length is 14 residues. Unmatched junction bases numbered 5, after V lost 4 bases and J lost 5 bases. Germline CDR1 and CDR2: MNHEY and SVGAGI. CDR3 loop: CASSSGDRVYGYTF. In DNA form, the CDR3 reads TGTGCCAGCAGTTCTGGGGACAGGGTGTATGGCTACACCTTC.

The chain links TRBV12-3 or TRBV12-4 to TRBJ2-3; tentatively, D is TRBD1 (5 bases). The V end was cut by 3 bases, the J end by 2 bases, with 6 bases between. The CDR3 loop spans 13 amino acids. The CDR3 DNA reads as TGTGCCAGCAGTTTGACAGACACAGATACGCAGTATTTT. This codes for CASSLTDTDTQYF.

This chain uses TRBV16 with TRBJ2-1, with 10 positions matching TRBD1. CDR3 size: 16 residues. Germline V CDR1 and CDR2: KGHSY, FQNENV. The J segment lost 6 bases and the V segment lost 2 bases, leaving 7 bases of the junction unmatched. In DNA form, the CDR3 reads TGTGCCAGCAGCCAAATCACCGGGACAGGGGCCAATGAGCAGTTCTTC. This sequence encodes CASSQITGTGANEQFF. The whole variable domain, filled in from reference TRBV16 and TRBJ2-1, reads GEEVAQTPKHLVRGEGQKAKLYCAPIKGHSYVFWYQQVLKNEFKFLISFQNENVFDETGMPKERFSAKCLPNSPCSLEIQATKLEDSAVYFCASSQITGTGANEQFFGPGTRLTVL.

V is TRBV3-1 (or the pseudogene TRBV3-2) and J is TRBJ2-3, with 7 bases aligning to TRBD2. V dropped 0 bases and J dropped 2; count of bases not matched to a gene: 5. Germline CDR1 and CDR2: LGHDT and YNNKEL (reference sequence). This CDR3 comprises 16 residues. CDR3 sequence: CASSQERLAVTDTQYF. For the CDR3, the DNA is TGTGCCAGCAGCCAAGAAAGGCTAGCGGTCACAGATACGCAGTATTTT.

This clone was seen only a few times. The sample holds other DNA sequences that translate to the same CDR3. The CDR3 loop reads CASSLLFYEQYF. In nucleotides, the CDR3 is TGTGCCAGCAGCTTACTGTTCTACGAGCAGTACTTC. V usage is TRBV7-2 and J usage is TRBJ2-7; D is uncertain. Per the germline V gene, CDR1 is SGHTA and CDR2 is FQGNSA. The CDR3 runs to 12 residues. Trimming removed 2 bases from V and 3 bases from J, with 5 bases in between.

V gene TRBV3-1 (or the pseudogene TRBV3-2) combines with J gene TRBJ2-2, with TRBD1 as a possible D gene (5 bases). From germline, CDR1 is LGHDT and CDR2 YNNKEL (reference sequence). V dropped 4 bases and J dropped 6 bases, with 15 bases sitting between them. The CDR3 is 15 residues long. CDR3 in DNA: TGTGCCAGCAGCCCCCTGGCAGGGAAGGCCGGGGAGCTGTTTTTT. Translating it yields CASSPLAGKAGELFF.

CDR3 in amino acids: CAIRNPDSMNTEAFF. CDR3 DNA sequence: TGTGCCATCAGAAACCCCGACAGCATGAACACTGAAGCTTTCTTT. This chain uses TRBV10-3 with TRBJ1-1; weak D call: TRBD1 (5 bases). CDR1 and CDR2 from the germline V gene are ENHRY and SYGVKD. This CDR3 is 15 amino acids long. V was trimmed by 6 bases and J by 0 bases, leaving 14 bases between them.

CDR3 protein: CASRGGGADAGELFF. Written as DNA, the CDR3 is TGTGCCAGCAGAGGAGGGGGCGCAGACGCCGGGGAGCTGTTTTTT. V and J are TRBV27 and TRBJ2-2; D may be TRBD1 (7 bases). CDR3 size: 15 residues. V shed 6 bases and J shed 6 bases, with 17 bases lying between them. Per germline, CDR1 MNHEY and CDR2 SMNVEV (reference sequence).

J is TRBJ2-5 and V is TRBV19, with 12 bases aligning to TRBD2. Germline V lookup: CDR1 LNHDA, CDR2 SQIVND (reference sequence). The CDR3 contains 17 residues. J was trimmed by 3 bases and V by 0 bases; bases with no gene match: 5. In DNA form, the CDR3 reads TGTGCCAGTAGTATAGATGTGGGACTAGCGGGTGAAGAGACCCAGTACTTC. Amino acid sequence: CASSIDVGLAGEETQYF.

This clone was picked up one time. The chain couples TRBV7-3 to TRBJ2-3; 11 nucleotides agree with TRBD2. There are 15 residues in the CDR3. Trimming at V came to 5 bases and at J to 3 bases, leaving 4 bases not matched to a gene. Per germline, CDR1 SGHTA and CDR2 FQGTGA. This CDR3 is CASSLAGGDTDTQYF. The DNA of the CDR3 is TGTGCCAGCAGCCTAGCGGGGGGCGATACAGATACGCAGTATTTT.

The genes are TRBV6-5 and TRBJ1-2, with TRBD1 matching over 9 bases. This CDR3 is built from 14 residues. Germline V lookup: CDR1 MNHEY, CDR2 SVGAGI. CDR3 DNA: TGTGGTTCGTCGGGGACAGGGAGGGAATGGGGCTACACCTTC. This gives the protein CGSSGTGREWGYTF.

DNA of the CDR3: TGTGCCAGCAGCGGAGGAAGACTAGGAGGTGAGCAGTTCTTC. This sequence encodes CASSGGRLGGEQFF. The rearrangement joins TRBV5-4 to TRBJ2-1; TRBD2 is a possible D gene (6 bases). The CDR3 is 14 residues long. Trimming left V 4 bases short and J 9 bases short, with 17 bases between. Germline loops: CDR1 SGHNT, CDR2 YYREEE (reference sequence).

The chain uses TRBV3-1 (or the pseudogene TRBV3-2) and TRBJ1-5, with a possible D match to TRBD1 (5 bases). The CDR3 consists of 14 residues. V lost 1 base and J 7 bases, leaving 11 bases between the germline ends. CDR1 is LGHDT, CDR2 YNNKEL, per germline (reference sequence). The CDR3 here is CASSQAQGEQPQHF. CDR3 sequence (DNA): TGTGCCAGCAGCCAAGCACAAGGGGAACAGCCCCAGCATTTT.

The gene calls are TRBV24-1 and TRBJ1-5; 10 positions match TRBD1. There are 16 residues in the CDR3. Germline-derived CDR1 and CDR2 are KGHDR and SFDVKD. V gave up 1 base and J gave up 7 bases; unmatched junction bases: 6. The CDR3 is CATSDLRRQGAQPQHF. CDR3 DNA sequence: TGTGCCACCAGTGATTTAAGGAGACAGGGGGCCCAGCCCCAGCATTTT.